Shown below are 28 T cell receptor beta chains from a single sample sequenced in a study of T cells after yellow fever vaccination. Each CDR3 protein is one row after TCRdb ran MiXCR on the 5' RACE reads. The sample records around 400,000 distinct CDR3 sequences, roughly 11% being singletons. The sequencing here drew on PBMCs, taken on the day of the first yellow fever vaccination. The receptors here all came from a man between 18 and 29 years old who received the YFV17D yellow fever vaccine.

This clonotype turned up a few times. The genes are TRBV19 and TRBJ1-5; D gene ambiguous. The CDR3 runs 16 residues. V was pared by 3 bases and J by 1 base, with 13 bases between. Germline CDR1 reads LNHDA; CDR2 reads SQIVND (reference sequence). The CDR3, as DNA: TGTGCCAGTAGTATTACCGGGAGGCCGAGCAATCAGCCCCAGCATTTT. It codes for CASSITGRPSNQPQHF. The full variable domain, rest sourced from reference TRBV19 and TRBJ1-5, is DGGITQSPKYLFRKEGQNVTLSCEQNLNHDAMYWYRQDPGQGLRLIYYSQIVNDFQKGDIAEGYSVSREKKESFPLTVTSAQKNPTAFYLCASSITGRPSNQPQHFGDGTRLSIL.

This clonotype was observed at least ten times. J is TRBJ2-1 and V is TRBV24-1; D unclear. Germline V gene data show CDR1 as KGHDR and CDR2 as SFDVKD. Trimming took off 0 bases at V and 9 bases at J, with 8 bases between the two ends. This CDR3 region has 13 residues. The CDR3 DNA follows: TGTGCCACCAGTGATTTGAAGGGCGGTGAGCAGTTCTTC. This encodes CATSDLKGGEQFF.

This chain uses TRBV15 with TRBJ2-7; D not resolved. Germline V gives CDR1 LNHNV, CDR2 YYDKDF (reference sequence). CDR3 size: 15 residues. V shed 6 bases and J shed 5 bases, with 20 bases lying between them. CDR3 nucleotide sequence: TGTGCCACCAGTCCGGCCCGCAGACCCCCCGACGAGCAGTACTTC. The encoded protein is CATSPARRPPDEQYF.

The chain carries TRBV5-4 and TRBJ2-5; 8 nucleotides line up with TRBD2. Per the germline V gene, CDR1 is SGHNT and CDR2 is YYREEE (reference sequence). The CDR3 consists of 14 residues. After removal of 4 bases from V and 2 bases from J, the junction contained 4 bases not matched to a gene. CDR3 in amino acids: CASSPGGRQETQYF. DNA for the CDR3: TGTGCCAGCAGCCCGGGGGGGCGACAAGAGACCCAGTACTTC.

This clonotype was seen more than once but under ten times. The chain recombines TRBV18 with TRBJ1-5; no definite D call. This CDR3 has 14 amino acids. Trimming shortened V by 3 bases and J by 2 bases, and 8 bases separated the two germline ends. Germline CDR1 KGHSH, CDR2 LQKENI. CDR3 sequence reads: CASSPKGGNQPQHF. CDR3 sequence (DNA): TGTGCCAGCTCACCGAAGGGTGGCAATCAGCCCCAGCATTTT.

This clonotype was observed many times. The chain employs TRBV28 and TRBJ2-1; 8 positions match TRBD2. Germline V gene sequence: CDR1 MDHEN, CDR2 SYDVKM. Germline trimming cut 5 bases from V and 4 bases from J; bases unmatched to any gene: 7. The CDR3 extends over 15 amino acids. The CDR3 DNA reads TGTGCCAGCAGTACAATCGGGGGGGCGTACAATGAGCAGTTCTTC. Protein: CASSTIGGAYNEQFF.

The sample holds a few counts of this clonotype. The DNA for the CDR3 is TGCGCCAGCAGCCAAGATTTACCGGGAAAGTATGGCTACACCTTC. Translation: CASSQDLPGKYGYTF. The chain carries TRBV4-3 and TRBJ1-2; D gene uncertain. Germline loops: CDR1 LGHNA, CDR2 YSLEER. V dropped 0 bases and J dropped 5 bases, with 13 bases sitting between them. The CDR3 runs 15 residues.

V is TRBV7-8 and J is TRBJ1-2; D not certain. V lost 2 bases to trimming and J lost 4 bases, with 8 bases between them. The length of the CDR3 is 13 residues. Germline CDR1 is SGHVS and CDR2 is FQNEAQ. The DNA for the CDR3 is TGTGCCAGCAGCTTAAACTGGGGCTATGGCTACACCTTC. It is translated as CASSLNWGYGYTF.

This clonotype was seen at least ten times. The rearrangement uses TRBV5-1 and TRBJ2-5; TRBD1 aligns across 7 bases. This CDR3 spans 15 amino acids. Germline CDR1 and CDR2: SGHRS and YFSETQ. The trim removed 4 bases at V and 2 bases at J, leaving 8 bases unmatched. CDR3 in amino acids: CASSQGGWSQETQYF. CDR3 nucleotide sequence: TGCGCCAGCAGCCAAGGGGGCTGGTCTCAAGAGACCCAGTACTTC. Complete variable domain (other parts from reference TRBV5-1 and TRBJ2-5): KAGVTQTPRYLIKTRGQQVTLSCSPISGHRSVSWYQQTPGQGLQFLFEYFSETQRNKGNFPGRFSGRQFSNSRSEMNVSTLELGDSALYLCASSQGGWSQETQYFGPGTRLLVL.

The rearrangement joins TRBV5-1 to TRBJ2-3; D is undetermined. Germline V gives CDR1 SGHRS, CDR2 YFSETQ. V gave up 8 bases and J gave up 6 bases, with 10 bases separating them. The CDR3 extends over 11 amino acids. The CDR3 DNA reads as TGCGCCAGAGGTTGCGCCGATACGCAGTATTTT. Protein: CARGCADTQYF. The whole variable domain, remainder taken from reference TRBV5-1 and TRBJ2-3, is KAGVTQTPRYLIKTRGQQVTLSCSPISGHRSVSWYQQTPGQGLQFLFEYFSETQRNKGNFPGRFSGRQFSNSRSEMNVSTLELGDSALYLCARGCADTQYFGPGTRLTVL.

This chain uses TRBV4-2 with TRBJ1-1; no definite D call. CDR3 size: 14 residues. Trimming cost V 3 bases and J 1 base, with 9 bases left between them. Looked up from germline, CDR1 is LGHNA and CDR2 is YNFKEQ. CDR3 loop: CASSHAAGNTEAFF. CDR3 bases: TGTGCCAGCAGCCATGCCGCAGGGAACACTGAAGCTTTCTTT.

V is TRBV4-2 and J is TRBJ2-7, with TRBD2 matching 7 bases. Losses at the gene ends were 0 bases for V and 0 bases for J; bases not matched to a gene: 5. Germline V gene data show CDR1 as LGHNA and CDR2 as YNFKEQ. The CDR3 totals 16 residues. The CDR3 spells CASSQDGGDFSYEQYF. The CDR3 nucleotides are TGTGCCAGCAGCCAAGATGGGGGGGACTTCTCCTACGAGCAGTACTTC.

This clonotype appeared a few times. CDR3 in amino acids: CASSLVDNNQPQHF. The CDR3 DNA follows: TGTGCCAGCAGCTTAGTGGACAACAATCAGCCCCAGCATTTT. The chain employs TRBV7-2 and TRBJ1-5; possible D gene TRBD1, 5 bases. Germline V CDR1 and CDR2: SGHTA, FQGNSA. V lost 1 base to trimming and J lost 3 bases, with 7 bases between them. This CDR3 is built from 14 residues.

The chain is built from TRBV5-1 and TRBJ1-5; D gene uncertain. Trimming took off 5 bases at V and 1 base at J, with 7 bases between the two ends. The CDR3 has 13 residues. CDR1 and CDR2 (germline): SGHRS, YFSETQ. CDR3 DNA sequence: TGCGCCAGCAGAGAAGGCAGCAATCAGCCCCAGCATTTT. The encoded protein is CASREGSNQPQHF.

This clonotype was detected only a few times. CDR3 DNA: TGTGCCAGCAGCTCCGGACTAGCGGGGCAAGAGACCCAGTACTTC. Translated, it gives CASSSGLAGQETQYF. J is TRBJ2-5 and V is TRBV7-9, with 12 bases aligning to TRBD2. V dropped 4 bases and J dropped 2; count of bases not matched to a gene: 2. The CDR3 spans 15 residues. From germline, CDR1 is SEHNR and CDR2 FQNEAQ (reference sequence).

The genes are TRBV5-1 and TRBJ1-2; 10 bases fit TRBD1. This CDR3 is 14 amino acids long. From germline, CDR1 is SGHRS and CDR2 YFSETQ. The trim removed 4 bases at V and 8 bases at J, leaving 8 bases unmatched. The CDR3 nucleotides read TGCGCCAGCAGCCCCGGAGGGACAGGGGTCGGCTACACCTTC. Translating it yields CASSPGGTGVGYTF. Using reference TRBV5-1 and TRBJ1-2 for the parts outside the CDR3, the full variable domain is KAGVTQTPRYLIKTRGQQVTLSCSPISGHRSVSWYQQTPGQGLQFLFEYFSETQRNKGNFPGRFSGRQFSNSRSEMNVSTLELGDSALYLCASSPGGTGVGYTFGSGTRLTVV.

The rearrangement links TRBV7-8 to TRBJ2-7; 9 positions match TRBD1. CDR3 length: 18 residues. Germline lookup yields CDR1 SGHVS and CDR2 FQNEAQ. V lost 0 bases and J lost 5; bases outside the gene matches: 14. The chain's CDR3 is CASSLARTAGTGYNEQYF. In DNA, the CDR3 is TGTGCCAGCAGCTTAGCGAGGACGGCCGGGACAGGGTATAACGAGCAGTACTTC.

A few counts support this clonotype. J is TRBJ2-5 and V is TRBV5-4; D uncertain. This CDR3 contains 14 residues. V was shortened by 4 bases and J by 5 bases, with 15 bases between the two germline ends. Germline V CDR1 and CDR2: SGHNT, YYREEE (reference sequence). CDR3 sequence: CASSPVPARETQYF. The DNA of the CDR3 is TGTGCCAGCAGCCCTGTCCCTGCTCGGGAGACCCAGTACTTC.

V is TRBV7-9 and J is TRBJ2-1; D ambiguous. This CDR3 spans 12 amino acids. Germline lookup yields CDR1 SEHNR and CDR2 FQNEAQ (reference sequence). V was cut by 1 base and J by 9 bases, with 7 bases left in between. The CDR3 sequence is CASSLGLIEQFF. CDR3 sequence (DNA): TGTGCCAGCAGCTTAGGGCTGATTGAGCAGTTCTTC.

The V and J genes are TRBV12-3 or TRBV12-4 and TRBJ1-1; D gene ambiguous. The CDR3 spans 11 residues. V lost 5 bases and J 8 bases, leaving 9 bases between the germline ends. The CDR3 DNA follows: TGTGCCAGCAGTACTGTCACGGAAGCTTTCTTT. As protein: CASSTVTEAFF.

This chain links TRBV4-3 with TRBJ1-6; no clear D gene. This CDR3 is built from 17 residues. Trimming stripped 0 bases from V and 7 bases from J, with 16 bases between. Per germline, CDR1 LGHNA and CDR2 YSLEER. Written as DNA, the CDR3 is TGCGCCAGCAGCCAAGAGTCCCAAGGGCAAAGGAATTCACCCCTCCACTTT. Protein: CASSQESQGQRNSPLHF.

V usage is TRBV5-1 and J usage is TRBJ2-3, with no clear D. Trimming took 4 bases from V and 0 from J, leaving 9 bases between them. This CDR3 has 14 amino acids. Germline V gene data show CDR1 as SGHRS and CDR2 as YFSETQ. Here the CDR3 DNA reads TGCGCCAGCAGCAACTCCGATAGCACAGATACGCAGTATTTT. Its protein product is CASSNSDSTDTQYF.

The V and J genes are TRBV20-1 and TRBJ2-7, with 12 bases aligning to TRBD2. Per germline, CDR1 DFQATT and CDR2 SNEGSKA (reference sequence). The CDR3 covers 13 residues. The CDR3 spells CSPSGGALGEQYV. In DNA form, the CDR3 reads TGCAGCCCTAGCGGGGGGGCGTTGGGCGAGCAGTACGTC.

This clonotype was counted only a few times. The rearrangement links TRBV29-1 to TRBJ2-7; D is ambiguous. V was clipped by 7 bases and J by 6 bases, with 19 bases between them. Per germline, CDR1 SQVTM and CDR2 ANQGSEA. The CDR3 length is 13 residues. CDR3 loop: CSAQTPQSAEQYF. The CDR3 DNA is TGCAGCGCCCAGACCCCTCAATCGGCCGAGCAGTACTTC.

The genes are TRBV4-1 and TRBJ2-7, with a tentative D call TRBD1 (6 bases). Per the germline V gene, CDR1 is MGHRA and CDR2 is YSYEKL. V dropped 0 bases and J dropped 0 bases, with 9 bases sitting between them. CDR3 length: 15 amino acids. In nucleotides, the CDR3 is TGCGCCAGCAGCCAAGAGGACAGCCCCTCCTACGAGCAGTACTTC. Translated, it gives CASSQEDSPSYEQYF.

The chain links TRBV19 to TRBJ2-1, with D tentatively TRBD1 or TRBD2 (5 bases each). Trimming removed 0 bases at V and 15 bases at J, with 15 bases between. The CDR3 covers 13 residues. The germline gives CDR1 LNHDA, CDR2 SQIVND (reference sequence). In DNA form, the CDR3 reads TGTGCCAGTAGTATAGATAGGGGACCCACCCTGTTCTTC. Its translation: CASSIDRGPTLFF.

This clonotype has just a few counts. The chain combines TRBV5-4 with TRBJ2-7, with 7 bases matching TRBD1. This CDR3 spans 13 amino acids. J lost 0 bases, V lost 6 bases, and 3 bases had no gene match. CDR1 and CDR2 from the germline V gene are SGHNT and YYREEE (reference sequence). The DNA of the CDR3 is TGTGCCAGCACCAGACAGGGCTCCTACGAGCAGTACTTC. Protein: CASTRQGSYEQYF.

CDR3 protein: CASSQEGASSSYNSPLHF. The DNA for the CDR3 is TGTGCCAGCAGCCAAGAGGGCGCGAGCAGCTCCTATAATTCACCCCTCCACTTT. V usage is TRBV3-1 and J usage is TRBJ1-6; no clear D. The CDR3 covers 18 residues. V lost 0 bases and J lost 0, with 12 bases in between. Germline V CDR1 and CDR2: LGHDT, YNNKEL (reference sequence).